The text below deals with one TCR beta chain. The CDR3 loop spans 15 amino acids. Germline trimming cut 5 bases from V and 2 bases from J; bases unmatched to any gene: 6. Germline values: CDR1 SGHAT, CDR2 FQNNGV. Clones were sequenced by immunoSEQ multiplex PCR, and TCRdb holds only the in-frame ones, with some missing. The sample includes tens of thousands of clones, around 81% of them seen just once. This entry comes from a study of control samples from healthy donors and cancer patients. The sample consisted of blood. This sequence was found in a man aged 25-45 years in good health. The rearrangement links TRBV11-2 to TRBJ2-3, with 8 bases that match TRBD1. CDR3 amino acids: CASSPGQVLTDTQYF. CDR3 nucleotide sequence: TGTGCCAGCAGCCCGGGACAGGTCCTCACAGATACGCAGTATTTT. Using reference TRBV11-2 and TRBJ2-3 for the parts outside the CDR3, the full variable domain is EAGVAQSPRYKIIEKRQSVAFWCNPISGHATLYWYQQILGQGPKLLIQFQNNGVVDDSQLPKDRFSAERLKGVDSTLKIQPAKLEDSAVYLCASSPGQVLTDTQYFGPGTRLTVL.